These 8 T cell receptor beta chains share one sample of origin, sequenced in a study of blood T cells in healthy people across ages. It was with a sample-barcoded 5' primer and a J-beta primer mix that a second PCR of about 7 to 12 cycles was run. TCRdb reprocessed the 5' RACE reads via MiXCR and lists one record per CDR3 protein. The table records 1.4 million or so distinct CDR3 sequences, approximately 42% of them present only once. The sequencing sample was made of blood. Every receptor here comes from a woman aged 18-30 years in good health.

The chain recombines TRBV7-2 with TRBJ1-4; tentatively, D is TRBD1 (6 bases). Germline V gene sequence: CDR1 SGHTA, CDR2 FQGNSA. The CDR3 runs to 15 residues. Trimming took off 1 base at V and 8 bases at J, with 14 bases between the two ends. The chain's CDR3 is CASSLDSQGGEKLFF. The CDR3 nucleotides are TGTGCCAGCAGCTTAGATTCACAGGGAGGGGAAAAACTGTTTTTT.

J is TRBJ1-5 and V is TRBV24-1; no clear D gene. The CDR3 totals 14 residues. Germline values: CDR1 KGHDR, CDR2 SFDVKD. V lost 5 bases and J 0 bases, leaving 7 bases between the germline ends. The CDR3 DNA is TGTGCCACCAGTGGGTCAAATAGCAATCAGCCCCAGCATTTT. This sequence encodes CATSGSNSNQPQHF.

The gene calls are TRBV20-1 and TRBJ2-1, with D uncertain. CDR1 and CDR2 (germline): DFQATT, SNEGSKA (reference sequence). V was shortened by 0 bases and J by 8 bases, with 8 bases between the two germline ends. This CDR3 contains 12 residues. In DNA, the CDR3 is TGCAGTGCTAGAGATAAGGCGGATGAGCAGTTCTTC. Protein product: CSARDKADEQFF.

This rearrangement joins TRBV6-2 or TRBV6-3 to TRBJ2-5, with 8 bases matching TRBD2. The CDR3 loop spans 14 amino acids. The germline CDR1 and CDR2 sequences are MNHEY and SVGEGT. V lost 7 bases to trimming and J lost 0 bases; unmatched junction nucleotides: 4. CDR3 residues: CASTAGGYQETQYF. CDR3 DNA sequence: TGTGCCAGCACTGCGGGGGGATACCAAGAGACCCAGTACTTC.

The chain joins TRBV20-1 to TRBJ2-3; 7 bases line up with TRBD2. This CDR3 region has 15 residues. V lost 1 base to trimming and J lost 4 bases; unmatched junction nucleotides: 8. Germline CDR1 reads DFQATT; CDR2 reads SNEGSKA (reference sequence). CDR3 coding DNA: TGCAGTGCTAGAGGAAGGGCGGGAGCACCAGATACGCAGTATTTT. It translates to CSARGRAGAPDTQYF.

The chain links TRBV7-2 to TRBJ2-7; maybe TRBD1 (6 bases). The germline CDR1 and CDR2 sequences are SGHTA and FQGNSA. V lost 2 bases, J lost 7 bases, and 15 bases lay in between. There are 14 residues in the CDR3. For the CDR3, the DNA is TGTGCCAGCAGCTTAACAGGGCGTCGCGATGAGCAGTACTTC. This encodes CASSLTGRRDEQYF.

This clonotype was found once. This chain uses TRBV2 with TRBJ2-5; the D gene is possibly TRBD2 (6 bases). The CDR3 loop spans 14 amino acids. The V gene lost 4 bases and the J gene lost 11 bases, with 20 bases spanning the gap. The germline V gene encodes CDR1 SNHLY and CDR2 FYNNEI. The CDR3 spells CASSVVRDENEQYF. As DNA, the CDR3 is TGTGCCAGCAGTGTTGTGCGGGACGAGAATGAGCAGTACTTC.

The chain joins TRBV27 to TRBJ1-5; the D gene is possibly TRBD1 (5 bases). The germline gives CDR1 MNHEY, CDR2 SMNVEV (reference sequence). V was trimmed by 5 bases and J by 7 bases, leaving 18 bases between them. The CDR3 runs 15 residues. CDR3 DNA: TGTGCCAGCAGTGAGGGGACGGTGGCTTCGCAGCCCCAGCATTTT. Protein product: CASSEGTVASQPQHF.